This TCR beta chain was obtained from a study of T cell changes during pregnancy in multiple sclerosis. With 4 bases clipped from V and 5 bases from J, the junction kept 17 bases outside the gene matches. Germline loops: CDR1 SGHRS, CDR2 YFSETQ. The CDR3 has 18 amino acids. Some clones are missing from TCRdb's copy, which holds only in-frame ones; the method was immunoSEQ multiplex PCR. Of 66,000 or so clones in the sample, roughly 90% were seen once. The sequence derives from a female donor with multiple sclerosis, enrolled in a pregnancy study. The V gene is TRBV5-1, the J gene TRBJ2-5, with 10 bases aligning to TRBD2. The material was CD8+ T cells from peripheral blood mononuclear cells, obtained before pregnancy. The CDR3 reads CASSIRRTSGSLGETQYF. CDR3 nucleotide sequence: TGCGCCAGCAGCATACGAAGGACTAGCGGCAGCCTTGGGGAGACCCAGTACTTC. Based on the CDR3 plus reference TRBV5-1 and TRBJ2-5, the full variable domain is KAGVTQTPRYLIKTRGQQVTLSCSPISGHRSVSWYQQTPGQGLQFLFEYFSETQRNKGNFPGRFSGRQFSNSRSEMNVSTLELGDSALYLCASSIRRTSGSLGETQYFGPGTRLLVL.